Described below is a single TCR beta chain sequence and its context. Its antigen is not identified. A second roughly 6 to 12 cycle PCR used barcoded and J-beta primers. TCRdb ran MiXCR on the 5' RACE reads and lists one entry per CDR3 protein. The sample carries roughly 720,000 distinct CDR3 sequences, about 55% recorded once. The sample belongs to a study of blood T cells in healthy people across ages. Overall study findings and caveats: Researchers deemed the diversity estimates from one million T cells underestimates.

All donors came from Russia, were Caucasian and healthy, and spanned ages about 6 to 100. The origin of this receptor is a man older than 75 in good health. The sequenced material came from blood.

This CDR3 is CASSYSTRETQYF. The CDR3 nucleotides read TGTGCCAGCAGTTACTCGACTAGAGAGACCCAGTACTTC. The chain uses TRBV6-5 and TRBJ2-7, with D perhaps matching TRBD2 (6 bases). The J call may be mistaken, given a closer DNA end match to TRBJ2-5. Germline CDR1 and CDR2: MNHEY and SVGAGI. The length of the CDR3 is 13 residues.